The 11 T cell receptor beta chains presented below share a single source sample, sequenced in a study of technical replicates of blood from several donors. Sequencing used immunoSEQ multiplex PCR; TCRdb keeps in-frame clones, though not all of them. This table has some 87,000 clones, 95% to 98% appearing once. The sequencing sample was made of T cells isolated from PBMCs. The receptors shown here come from a human donor in good health.

CDR3 bases: TGTGCCTGGAGCTCAGGGCCCCAGCCCCAGCATTTT. Translation: CAWSSGPQPQHF. This chain connects TRBV30 to TRBJ1-5, with TRBD1 as a possible D gene (5 bases). CDR3 length equals 12 residues. Trimming cost V 3 bases and J 7 bases, with 10 bases left between them. CDR1 and CDR2 from the germline V gene are GTSNPN and SVGIG (reference sequence). Based on the CDR3 plus reference TRBV30 and TRBJ1-5, the full variable domain is SQTIHQWPATLVQPVGSPLSLECTVEGTSNPNLYWYRQAAGRGLQLLFYSVGIGQISSEVPQNLSASRPQDRQFILSSKKLLLSDSGFYLCAWSSGPQPQHFGDGTRLSIL.

The V and J genes are TRBV15 and TRBJ2-7; weak D call: TRBD1 (5 bases). The V and J ends lost 0 bases and 2 bases respectively, with 8 bases between them. CDR1 and CDR2 (germline): LNHNV, YYDKDF (reference sequence). This CDR3 region has 14 residues. The chain's CDR3 is CATSRDWGAYEQYF. DNA of the CDR3: TGTGCCACCAGCAGAGATTGGGGCGCCTACGAGCAGTACTTC.

This chain joins TRBV10-3 and TRBJ1-2; D is ambiguous. Germline values: CDR1 ENHRY, CDR2 SYGVKD. V lost 0 bases and J 2 bases, leaving 7 bases between the germline ends. The CDR3 covers 14 residues. In DNA form, the CDR3 reads TGTGCCATCAGTGAGTCTTCGAGAAACTATGGCTACACCTTC. Translation: CAISESSRNYGYTF.

The gene calls are TRBV5-1 and TRBJ2-7, with 10 bases that match TRBD2. Looked up from germline, CDR1 is SGHRS and CDR2 is YFSETQ. There are 16 residues in the CDR3. With 1 base clipped from V and 3 bases from J, the junction kept 7 bases outside the gene matches. CDR3 coding DNA: TGCGCCAGCAGCTTGAGCCTCTGGACTAGCGGCTACGAGCAGTACTTC. Protein product: CASSLSLWTSGYEQYF.

This rearrangement joins TRBV19 to TRBJ2-7; TRBD1 agrees at 9 bases. Trimming removed 5 bases from V and 3 bases from J; junction bases left unmatched: 5. The CDR3 consists of 14 residues. Germline-derived CDR1 and CDR2 are LNHDA and SQIVND (reference sequence). The CDR3 loop is CASSGGTGNYEQYF. CDR3 DNA: TGTGCCAGTAGTGGCGGGACAGGGAACTACGAGCAGTACTTC. Full variable domain (outside the CDR3, taken from reference TRBV19 and TRBJ2-7): DGGITQSPKYLFRKEGQNVTLSCEQNLNHDAMYWYRQDPGQGLRLIYYSQIVNDFQKGDIAEGYSVSREKKESFPLTVTSAQKNPTAFYLCASSGGTGNYEQYFGPGTRLTVT.

The V and J genes are TRBV7-9 and TRBJ1-1; D not certain. CDR1 SEHNR and CDR2 FQNEAQ come from the germline V gene (reference sequence). CDR3 size: 14 residues. V was shortened by 1 base and J by 1 base, with 7 bases between the two germline ends. The CDR3 is CASSLGQTNTEAFF. The CDR3 nucleotides read TGTGCCAGCAGCTTAGGGCAAACGAACACTGAAGCTTTCTTT.

This chain links TRBV7-6 with TRBJ1-5; weak D call: TRBD1 (6 bases). This CDR3 is 16 amino acids long. The germline CDR1 and CDR2 sequences are SGHVS and FNYEAQ. Trimming took off 1 base at V and 6 bases at J, with 16 bases between the two ends. The CDR3 bases are TGTGCCAGCAGCTTAGGGGCCAGGGGTATGGGTCAGCCCCAGCATTTT. Its translation: CASSLGARGMGQPQHF.

The V gene is TRBV28, the J gene TRBJ2-3; tentative D call: TRBD2 (5 bases). CDR3 length equals 16 residues. Germline V gene lookup returns CDR1 MDHEN and CDR2 SYDVKM. V lost 2 bases, J lost 4 bases, and 16 bases lay in between. The CDR3 loop is CASSLVTAEASDTQYF. DNA for the CDR3: TGTGCCAGCAGTTTAGTTACAGCGGAGGCTTCAGATACGCAGTATTTT.

The chain employs TRBV28 and TRBJ1-2, with D uncertain. Germline V CDR1 and CDR2: MDHEN, SYDVKM. The germline V and J ends were trimmed by 2 bases and 5 bases, with 6 bases remaining between them. The CDR3 has 12 residues. The CDR3 is CASSLVRYGYTF. In DNA, the CDR3 is TGTGCCAGCAGTTTAGTCCGTTATGGCTACACCTTC.

The V and J genes are TRBV14 and TRBJ2-7; a weak D match, TRBD1 (5 bases). Germline-derived CDR1 and CDR2 are SGHDN and FVKESK. V was clipped by 2 bases and J by 3 bases, with 11 bases between them. CDR3 length equals 14 residues. The CDR3 sequence is CASSQNQGLYEQYF. The CDR3 DNA reads as TGTGCCAGCAGCCAAAACCAGGGCCTCTACGAGCAGTACTTC.

DNA for the CDR3: TGCAGTGCTATTTCTGCGAGGACCCAGTACTTC. As protein: CSAISARTQYF. This rearrangement joins TRBV20-1 to TRBJ2-5; D gene uncertain. V was trimmed by 4 bases and J by 7 bases, leaving 10 bases between them. Germline lookup yields CDR1 DFQATT and CDR2 SNEGSKA (reference sequence). CDR3 size: 11 residues.